This T cell receptor (beta chain) was sequenced during a study of control samples from healthy donors and cancer patients. Sequencing used immunoSEQ multiplex PCR; TCRdb keeps in-frame clones, though not all of them. Here the sample spans more than 25,000 clones, 85% being singletons. The length of the CDR3 is 11 residues. V was cut by 0 bases and J by 13 bases, with 10 bases left in between. From germline, CDR1 is SGHNT and CDR2 YYREEE (reference sequence). The receptor's source is a woman aged 60-75 years with head and neck cancer. The chain combines TRBV5-4 with TRBJ1-2; D gene uncertain. Sequencing was done on a sample of PBMCs. The CDR3 nucleotides read TGTGCCAGCAGCTTGGGACGCCAGTCCACCTTC. It yields the protein CASSLGRQSTF. The full variable domain, completed using reference TRBV5-4 and TRBJ1-2, is ETGVTQSPTHLIKTRGQQVTLRCSSQSGHNTVSWYQQALGQGPQFIFQYYREEENGRGNFPPRFSGLQFPNYSSELNVNALELDDSALYLCASSLGRQSTFGSGTRLTVV.